One and the same sample provided the 28 T cell receptor beta chains below, sequenced in a study of blood T cell repertoires in COVID-19. The table came from immunoSEQ multiplex PCR; TCRdb's copy has only in-frame clones and leaves some out. The table records some 330,000 clones, about nine tenths of them present only once. The sample consisted of PBMCs or T cells enriched from blood (not recorded which). The receptor set was obtained from a man in his thirties or forties who had recovered from COVID-19.

J is TRBJ2-1 and V is TRBV11-2, with TRBD2 identical over 8 bases. With 3 bases clipped from V and 6 bases from J, the junction kept 10 bases outside the gene matches. Germline assignment: CDR1 SGHAT and CDR2 FQNNGV. The CDR3 has 16 amino acids. The CDR3: CASSFLSGGPGNEQFF. The CDR3 nucleotides read TGTGCCAGCAGCTTCCTTTCGGGAGGGCCTGGCAATGAGCAGTTCTTC.

The chain uses TRBV6-5 and TRBJ2-1; 11 nucleotides agree with TRBD2. From germline, CDR1 is MNHEY and CDR2 SVGAGI. CDR3 length: 15 residues. Trimming removed 2 bases from V and 5 bases from J; junction bases left unmatched: 2. The CDR3 DNA is TGTGCCAGCAGTTACCGGACTAGCGGGCACAATGAGCAGTTCTTC. This codes for CASSYRTSGHNEQFF.

In this sample, this clone turned up once. The chain carries TRBV14 and TRBJ2-7, with D possibly TRBD1 on 5 matching bases. CDR1 SGHDN and CDR2 FVKESK come from the germline V gene. The ends were cut back, 3 bases at V and 3 bases at J, with 12 bases in the middle. The CDR3 loop spans 14 amino acids. This CDR3 is CASSHWTSLYEQYF. CDR3 nucleotides: TGTGCCAGCAGCCATTGGACATCCCTCTACGAGCAGTACTTC.

The rearrangement links TRBV5-1 to TRBJ1-3; 8 positions agree with TRBD1. CDR3 length: 16 residues. Looked up from germline, CDR1 is SGHRS and CDR2 is YFSETQ. V gave up 0 bases and J gave up 3 bases; unmatched junction bases: 5. The chain's CDR3 is CASSLDLTGDGNTIYF. Written as DNA, the CDR3 is TGCGCCAGCAGCTTGGACCTGACAGGGGATGGAAACACCATATATTTT.

This sequence joins TRBV19 and TRBJ1-2; no definite D call. The ends were cut back, 6 bases at V and 4 bases at J, with 6 bases in the middle. The germline V gene has CDR1 LNHDA and CDR2 SQIVND (reference sequence). CDR3 length equals 11 residues. As DNA, the CDR3 is TGTGCCAGTAGGCTCGGCTATGGCTACACCTTC. This codes for CASRLGYGYTF.

The rearrangement uses TRBV9 and TRBJ1-4, with D unresolved. The CDR3 runs 16 residues. Trimming stripped 0 bases from V and 7 bases from J, with 16 bases between. Per germline, CDR1 SGDLS and CDR2 YYNGEE. CDR3 in amino acids: CASSVGGALGGEKLFF. DNA for the CDR3: TGTGCCAGCAGCGTAGGTGGCGCCCTCGGAGGTGAAAAACTGTTTTTT.

Worth noting for this clone: Relative to the germline gene, one junction end is altered; a read error may explain this. This chain links TRBV4-1 with TRBJ1-5, with D maybe TRBD1 (5 bases). The CDR3 loop spans 15 amino acids. Germline values: CDR1 MGHRA, CDR2 YSYEKL. CDR3 nucleotides: TGCGCCAGCACCCAAGGAGGGGAGGGGAATCAGCCCCAGCATTTT. This encodes CASTQGGEGNQPQHF.

The rearrangement links TRBV5-1 to TRBJ1-1, with D perhaps matching TRBD1 (6 bases). This CDR3 has 18 residues. With 4 bases removed from V and 2 bases from J, the gap between germline ends came to 24 bases. The germline V gene encodes CDR1 SGHRS and CDR2 YFSETQ. Here the CDR3 DNA reads TGCGCCAGCAGCCCCACAGGGTTCGGAAGAGATCCTAACACTGAAGCTTTCTTT. As protein: CASSPTGFGRDPNTEAFF.

The rearrangement joins TRBV3-1 (or the pseudogene TRBV3-2) to TRBJ1-5, with D hard to call. CDR3 length: 12 residues. Germline CDR1 and CDR2: LGHDT and YNNKEL (reference sequence). V lost 1 base, J lost 7 bases, and 5 bases lay in between. CDR3 sequence: CASSQVGQPQHF. In DNA, the CDR3 is TGTGCCAGCAGCCAAGTGGGCCAGCCCCAGCATTTT.

The rearrangement uses TRBV27 and TRBJ2-2; 9 bases fit TRBD2. The ends lost 3 bases at V and 6 bases at J; junction bases unmatched: 8. Germline values: CDR1 MNHEY, CDR2 SMNVEV (reference sequence). This CDR3 has 16 residues. The CDR3 nucleotides read TGTGCCAGCAGTTTCCTAAGGACTAGCGACGCCGGGGAGCTGTTTTTT. Its translation is CASSFLRTSDAGELFF.

This rearrangement joins TRBV7-9 to TRBJ1-1, with D unresolved. V dropped 5 bases and J dropped 6 bases, with 13 bases sitting between them. There are 13 residues in the CDR3. Germline CDR1 SEHNR, CDR2 FQNEAQ (reference sequence). The CDR3 here is CASSPPVPAEAFF. For the CDR3, the DNA is TGTGCCAGCAGCCCCCCTGTTCCGGCTGAAGCTTTCTTT.

Only a few counts were recorded for this clone. The rearrangement joins TRBV10-3 to TRBJ1-1; D is undetermined. Trimming removed 4 bases at V and 8 bases at J, with 20 bases between. The CDR3 loop spans 15 amino acids. Germline V gene sequence: CDR1 ENHRY, CDR2 SYGVKD. CDR3 coding DNA: TGTGCCATCAGTGCACCTTCGGGAGGGTCGGCCGAAGCTTTCTTT. Protein: CAISAPSGGSAEAFF.

CDR3 protein: CASGSTGGHTEAFF. The CDR3 nucleotides are TGTGCCAGTGGTTCGACCGGGGGGCACACTGAAGCTTTCTTT. The V gene is TRBV3-1 (or the pseudogene TRBV3-2), the J gene TRBJ1-1, with D perhaps TRBD1 (6 bases). Trimming took 9 bases from V and 3 from J, leaving 17 bases between them. Germline lookup yields CDR1 LGHDT and CDR2 YNNKEL (reference sequence). The CDR3 loop spans 14 amino acids.

This clone was recorded only once. This chain connects TRBV27 to TRBJ2-7; TRBD1 matches at 10 bases. The CDR3 is 15 residues long. Germline V CDR1 and CDR2: MNHEY, SMNVEV (reference sequence). V lost 5 bases and J lost 7; bases outside the gene matches: 11. CDR3 sequence: CASSDRDRGLEEQYF. CDR3 coding DNA: TGTGCCAGCAGTGACCGGGACAGGGGTCTAGAAGAGCAGTACTTC.

The chain recombines TRBV7-8 with TRBJ2-5; possible D gene TRBD2, 7 bases. The CDR3 totals 15 residues. V was pared by 5 bases and J by 1 base, with 14 bases between. The germline V gene encodes CDR1 SGHVS and CDR2 FQNEAQ. The CDR3 is CASSRGRVSQETQYF. The DNA of the CDR3 is TGTGCCAGCAGCAGGGGGAGGGTGTCCCAAGAGACCCAGTACTTC.

This clone has more than one count but fewer than ten. CDR3 residues: CASLTSGSKTQYF. In nucleotides, the CDR3 is TGTGCCAGCCTGACTAGCGGGAGCAAGACCCAGTACTTC. This chain joins TRBV6-5 and TRBJ2-5; 12 bases are shared with TRBD2. The junction had 4 bases not matched to a gene; V was cut back by 8 bases and J by 6 bases. CDR3 length: 13 residues. From germline, CDR1 is MNHEY and CDR2 SVGAGI.

The chain employs TRBV5-1 and TRBJ2-5; 15 positions match TRBD2. V lost 7 bases to trimming and J lost 4 bases; unmatched junction nucleotides: 5. Germline values: CDR1 SGHRS, CDR2 YFSETQ. The CDR3 extends over 15 amino acids. The CDR3 spells CASGLAGGSGETQYF. The CDR3 nucleotides read TGCGCCAGCGGACTAGCGGGGGGGAGCGGAGAGACCCAGTACTTC.

The CDR3: CAWSTGYYEQYF. The CDR3 DNA follows: TGTGCCTGGAGTACAGGGTACTACGAGCAGTACTTC. The rearrangement links TRBV30 to TRBJ2-7; D possibly corresponds to TRBD1 (6 bases). The CDR3 has 12 residues. The germline V gene encodes CDR1 GTSNPN and CDR2 SVGIG (reference sequence). Trimming removed 2 bases at V and 3 bases at J, with 8 bases between.

This chain links TRBV28 with TRBJ2-1, with 9 bases matching TRBD1. This CDR3 has 15 residues. Germline lookup yields CDR1 MDHEN and CDR2 SYDVKM. V was clipped by 8 bases and J by 5 bases; unmatched bases: 10. DNA for the CDR3: TGTGCCAGCCGGCGACTGGACAGGGGCGACAATGAGCAGTTCTTC. Its protein is CASRRLDRGDNEQFF.

This clone was picked up one time. The J gene is TRBJ2-5, the V gene TRBV3-1 (or the pseudogene TRBV3-2); D remains unclear. V lost 3 bases and J 4 bases, leaving 12 bases between the germline ends. The CDR3 is 14 amino acids. Germline values: CDR1 LGHDT, CDR2 YNNKEL (reference sequence). CDR3 sequence (DNA): TGTGCCAGCAGCCAGCGCGGCGAACGAGAGACCCAGTACTTC. It codes for CASSQRGERETQYF.

This chain links TRBV18 with TRBJ2-1; no firm D call. The V end was cut by 3 bases, the J end by 4 bases, with 10 bases between. The V gene's germline CDR1 is KGHSH and CDR2 LQKENI. The CDR3 spans 14 residues. CDR3 loop: CASSPAARYNEQFF. CDR3 nucleotides: TGTGCCAGCTCACCCGCCGCGAGGTACAATGAGCAGTTCTTC.

V usage is TRBV30 and J usage is TRBJ2-1; D is perhaps TRBD2 (5 bases). The V end lost 3 bases, the J end lost 10 bases, and 25 bases lay between the germline ends. Germline V CDR1 and CDR2: GTSNPN, SVGIG (reference sequence). This CDR3 is built from 16 residues. The DNA of the CDR3 is TGTGCCTGGAGCCAAATGGGGAGAACGTTTCTCCCAGAGCAGTTCTTC. It yields the protein CAWSQMGRTFLPEQFF. Combining the CDR3 with reference TRBV30 and TRBJ2-1 gives the whole variable domain SQTIHQWPATLVQPVGSPLSLECTVEGTSNPNLYWYRQAAGRGLQLLFYSVGIGQISSEVPQNLSASRPQDRQFILSSKKLLLSDSGFYLCAWSQMGRTFLPEQFFGPGTRLTVL.

This sequence joins TRBV4-1 and TRBJ1-1, with 7 bases identical to TRBD1. Germline values: CDR1 MGHRA, CDR2 YSYEKL. This CDR3 has 16 residues. V was clipped by 0 bases and J by 5 bases; unmatched bases: 9. This CDR3 reads CASSQDNAGGRTEAFF. The CDR3 region has the DNA TGCGCCAGCAGCCAAGATAACGCAGGGGGTAGGACTGAAGCTTTCTTT.

This clone was counted only a few times. The rearrangement joins TRBV7-2 to TRBJ2-1, with 8 bases that match TRBD2. Germline lookup yields CDR1 SGHTA and CDR2 FQGNSA. The trim removed 5 bases at V and 2 bases at J, leaving 11 bases unmatched. The CDR3 is 17 amino acids. The DNA of the CDR3 is TGTGCCAGCAGCCTACACGGGGGCGGGAGGCCCTACAATGAGCAGTTCTTC. Translating it yields CASSLHGGGRPYNEQFF.

V gene TRBV5-6 combines with J gene TRBJ1-4; 8 nucleotides line up with TRBD1. In germline, CDR1 is SGHDT, CDR2 YYEEEE. This CDR3 region has 15 residues. V trimming: 0 bases; J trimming: 7 bases; junction bases outside the gene matches: 5. CDR3 protein: CASSLAGTGSEKLFF. CDR3 nucleotides: TGTGCCAGCAGCTTGGCCGGGACAGGCTCTGAAAAACTGTTTTTT.

V is TRBV7-9 and J is TRBJ2-1, with 7 bases aligning to TRBD1. CDR3 size: 15 residues. Per the germline V gene, CDR1 is SEHNR and CDR2 is FQNEAQ (reference sequence). Trimming removed 5 bases from V and 4 bases from J; junction bases left unmatched: 8. As DNA, the CDR3 is TGTGCCAGCAGCACTCCTGACAGGGTTTACAATGAGCAGTTCTTC. This gives the protein CASSTPDRVYNEQFF.

This clone has a single count. The rearrangement uses TRBV4-1 and TRBJ1-2; D remains ambiguous. Germline values: CDR1 MGHRA, CDR2 YSYEKL. The CDR3 is made up of 15 amino acids. V lost 0 bases and J 4 bases, leaving 12 bases between the germline ends. CDR3 region: CASSQDSPTGYGYTF. The DNA for the CDR3 is TGCGCCAGCAGCCAAGATTCCCCCACGGGCTATGGCTACACCTTC.

The V gene is TRBV5-1, the J gene TRBJ2-3; 13 nucleotides line up with TRBD2. This CDR3 has 16 residues. Germline trimming cut 5 bases from V and 3 bases from J; bases unmatched to any gene: 6. CDR1 and CDR2 from the germline V gene are SGHRS and YFSETQ. CDR3 amino acids: CASRSGLAGVTDTQYF. DNA for the CDR3: TGCGCCAGCAGGTCCGGACTAGCGGGAGTGACAGATACGCAGTATTTT.